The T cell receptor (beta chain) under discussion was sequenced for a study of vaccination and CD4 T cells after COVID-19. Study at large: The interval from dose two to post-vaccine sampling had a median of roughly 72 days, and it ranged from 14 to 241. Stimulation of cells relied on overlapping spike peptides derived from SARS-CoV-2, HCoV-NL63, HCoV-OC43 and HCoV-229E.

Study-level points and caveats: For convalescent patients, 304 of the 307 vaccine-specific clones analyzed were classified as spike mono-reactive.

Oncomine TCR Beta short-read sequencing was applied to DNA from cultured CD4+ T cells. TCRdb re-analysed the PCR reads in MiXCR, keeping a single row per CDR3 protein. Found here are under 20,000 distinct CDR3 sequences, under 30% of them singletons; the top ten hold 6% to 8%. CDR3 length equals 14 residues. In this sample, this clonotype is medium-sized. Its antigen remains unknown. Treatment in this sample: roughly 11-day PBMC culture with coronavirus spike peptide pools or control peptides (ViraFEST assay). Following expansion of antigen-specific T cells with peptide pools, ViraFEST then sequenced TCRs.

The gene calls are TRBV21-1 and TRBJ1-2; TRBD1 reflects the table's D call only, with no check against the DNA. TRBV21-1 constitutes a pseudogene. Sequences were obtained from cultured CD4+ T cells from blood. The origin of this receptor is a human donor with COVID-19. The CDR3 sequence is CARVPGQGCHGYTF. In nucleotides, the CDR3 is TGTGCCAGGGTCCCGGGACAGGGGTGCCATGGCTACACCTTC.